The rows below give T cell receptor beta chains drawn from one sample of a study of response to subunit inactivated influenza vaccine. One entry per CDR3 protein, called by TCRdb with MiXCR from the RT-PCR reads. The sample records 630,000 or so distinct CDR3 sequences, around a sixth being singletons. The sample here was PBMCs from blood, taken about 12 days after vaccination. The receptor source for this set is a man aged 50 to 60 who received an inactivated influenza vaccine. Each CDR3 is given with its conserved first and last residue. D genes are given only for firm matches. Size values are once, few and many counts, or a class for expanded clones, and some rows have none.

J,size,D,V,CDR3,DNA
TRBJ2-1,few,TRBD1,TRBV29-1,CSVQQGALYNEQFF,TGCAGCGTACAACAGGGGGCCCTCTACAATGAGCAGTTCTTC
TRBJ2-1,NA,NA,TRBV29-1,CSVDEQGHNEQFF,TGCAGCGTTGACGAGCAGGGCCACAATGAGCAGTTCTTC
TRBJ2-7,NA,TRBD2,TRBV5-1,CASSPTSPGIYEQYF,TGCGCCAGCAGTCCGACTAGCCCGGGGATATACGAGCAGTACTTC
TRBJ2-1,NA,NA,TRBV12-3/TRBV12-4,CASSQRDSGEQF,TGTGCCAGCAGCCAACGGGACTCCGGGGAGCAGTTC
TRBJ2-7,NA,TRBD2,TRBV5-1,CASSFRPTSGGYEQYF,TGCGCCAGCAGCTTTCGCCCGACTAGCGGGGGCTACGAGCAGTACTTC
TRBJ2-7,many,TRBD1,TRBV28,CASSITGQGTYEQYF,TGTGCCAGCAGTATAACAGGACAGGGTACCTACGAGCAGTACTTC
TRBJ2-3,NA,NA,TRBV28,CASTTGGPKDHEQYF,TGTGCCAGCACAACCGGAGGGCCTAAAGACCATGAGCAGTATTTT
TRBJ2-1,few,NA,TRBV24-1,CATSGRTGRQFF,TGTGCCACCAGTGGGAGAACCGGGAGACAGTTCTTC
TRBJ2-3,NA,NA,TRBV3-1,CASSQGYGSGADTQYF,TGTGCCAGCAGCCAAGGGTACGGTAGCGGCGCAGATACGCAGTATTTT
TRBJ1-2,NA,NA,TRBV12-3/TRBV12-4,CASSFGRTRSKYGYTF,TGTGCCAGCAGTTTCGGCAGGACAAGGTCCAAATATGGCTACACCTTC
TRBJ2-7,few,TRBD1,TRBV5-1,CASSPGQGTISSYEQYF,TGCGCCAGCAGCCCGGGACAGGGGACTATTTCTTCCTACGAGCAGTACTTC